Listed here is a single T cell receptor (beta chain). Generated by immunoSEQ multiplex PCR, the TCRdb table keeps only in-frame clones and is missing some. Here the sample spans roughly 2.2 million clones, 85% to 95% being singletons. The CDR3 has 14 residues. V lost 5 bases and J 3 bases, leaving 14 bases between the germline ends. CDR1 is LNHDA and CDR2 is SQIVND in the germline V gene (reference sequence). The sample is drawn from a study of shared clonotypes between healthy human individuals. Donors had no recently reported acute infections or vaccinations and were HIV-negative. Sequencing was carried out using naive CD4+ T cells from PBMCs. Subset noted: CD45RA+ positively selected. This TCR was recovered from a young man in good health. Some clones in this sample may be carry-over from other donors' samples. The rearrangement uses TRBV19 and TRBJ2-7, with D tentatively TRBD2 (5 bases). CDR3 region: CASSRQVGSYEQYF. DNA for the CDR3: TGTGCCAGTAGTCGACAAGTGGGGAGCTACGAGCAGTACTTC.